Listed below are T cell receptor beta chains from one sample, sequenced in a study of identical twins. TCRdb called the 5' RACE reads again in MiXCR, with one record for every CDR3 protein. The repertoire holds 500,000 to 650,000 distinct CDR3 sequences, with around 20% as singletons. This sample also appeared in a second study, on yellow fever vaccine responses in identical twins.

The sample was CD4+ T cells sorted from blood. These TCRs come from a woman aged 18 to 35 in good health. The CDR3 runs from the conserved cysteine through the conserved F or W. The D gene is left open where the match is weak. Not every row has a clone size; where given, it reads once, few, many or a size class.

>TRBJ2-7|TRBD1|TRBV3-1|.
TGTGCCAGCAGCCGGACAGGAAGCTACGAGCAGTACTTC
CASSRTGSYEQYF
>TRBJ1-1|.|TRBV20-1|.
TGCAGTGCCCCGGACAATGGAAACACTGAAGCTTTCTTT
CSAPDNGNTEAFF
>TRBJ2-2|.|TRBV5-1|few
TGCGCCAGCAGCTTGTCCGGGGCCGCGAACACCGGGGAGCTGTTTTTT
CASSLSGAANTGELFF
>TRBJ1-2|TRBD1|TRBV6-5|few
TGTGCCAGCAGTTACCATCCGACAGGGGGGAACTATGGCTACACCTTC
CASSYHPTGGNYGYTF
>TRBJ2-1|.|TRBV18|.
TGTGCCAGCTCACCACCGCATACAGGAGGTTCCTACAATGAGCAGTTCTTC
CASSPPHTGGSYNEQFF
>TRBJ2-7|.|TRBV2|once
TGTGCCAGCAGTGATGGGACACCCAAGAGCCACGAGCAGTACTTC
CASSDGTPKSHEQYF
>TRBJ1-6|.|TRBV12-3/TRBV12-4|.
TGTGCCAGCAGTGAGGATTTTAATTCACCCCTCCACTTT
CASSEDFNSPLHF
>TRBJ2-7|.|TRBV6-1|few
TGTGCCAGCAGTGGAGGGTTACAGGCGGTCTACGAGCAGTACTTC
CASSGGLQAVYEQYF
>TRBJ2-1|.|TRBV7-8|few
TGTGCCAGCAGCTTTCCCACTGTGGGGGCCGGGGTCACCTACAATGAGCAGTTCTTC
CASSFPTVGAGVTYNEQFF
>TRBJ2-7|TRBD2|TRBV28|.
TGTGCCAGCAGTCCGCCGGGACTACCGACGTACGAGCAGTACTTC
CASSPPGLPTYEQYF
>TRBJ2-2|TRBD2|TRBV6-1|few
TGTGCCAGCAGACGGACTAGCGGGGGGGGTACCGGGGAGCTGTTTTTT
CASRRTSGGGTGELFF
>TRBJ2-1|TRBD2|TRBV5-1|.
TGCGCCAGCAGCTCCTTAGCGGGAGGGCCTCTCAATGAGCAGTTCTTC
CASSSLAGGPLNEQFF
>TRBJ2-4|TRBD2|TRBV3-1|few
TGTGCCAGCAGCACGGGGGGGATGGACAAAAACATTCAGTACTTC
CASSTGGMDKNIQYF
>TRBJ2-5|TRBD2|TRBV3-1|.
TGTGCCAGCAGCCAGGGGCGGGGGGGCCTTATCCAAGAGACCCAGTACTTC
CASSQGRGGLIQETQYF
>TRBJ1-6|TRBD1|TRBV9|once
TGTGCCAGCAACACCCAGGGGGATAGGAGTTCACCCCTCCACTTT
CASNTQGDRSSPLHF
>TRBJ1-3|TRBD1|TRBV3-1|few
TGTGCCAGCAGCCACAGGGGGCCAGGAAACACCATATATTTT
CASSHRGPGNTIYF
>TRBJ1-1|TRBD1|TRBV20-1|.
TGCAGTGCACAACAGGGGGTGACTGAAGCTTTCTTT
CSAQQGVTEAFF
>TRBJ2-2|.|TRBV24-1|few
TGTGCCAGAAAACAGGGGGCCTTGGGACTAGCAGTCCACACCGGGGAGCTGTTTTTT
CARKQGALGLAVHTGELFF
>TRBJ2-3|TRBD2|TRBV4-1|few
TGCGCCAGCAGCCAAGATTACCGGGGGGTTAGAGATACGCAGTATTTT
CASSQDYRGVRDTQYF
>TRBJ2-7|.|TRBV6-1|once
TGTGCCAGCAATCGGGCCATACTGTCTTACGAGCAGTACTTC
CASNRAILSYEQYF
>TRBJ2-7|.|TRBV7-3|.
TGTGCCAGCAGCTCCTCTCCCGTCCGCGAGCAGTACTTC
CASSSSPVREQYF
>TRBJ2-7|TRBD1|TRBV18|.
TGTGCCAGCTCACTAACACCACACAGGGGGCCGGCCTACGAGCAGTACTTC
CASSLTPHRGPAYEQYF
>TRBJ2-4|.|TRBV3-2|few
TGTGCCAGCACTGGTGGTTCCTGGAGCCTTGGGGCCAAAAACATTCAGTACTTC
CASTGGSWSLGAKNIQYF
>TRBJ2-2|TRBD2|TRBV20-1|.
TGCAGTGCTAGACCCGCTAGCGGGAGCGCCGGGGAGCTGTTTTTT
CSARPASGSAGELFF
>TRBJ2-1|.|TRBV9|.
TGTGCCAGCAGCGCCTCCTCTGACTCGTCGTTCAATGAGCAGTTCTTC
CASSASSDSSFNEQFF
>TRBJ2-7|TRBD2|TRBV5-1|.
TGCGCCAGCAGCACCCACACCGGGACTAGCGCTTCATACGAGCAGTACTTC
CASSTHTGTSASYEQYF
>TRBJ2-2|.|TRBV4-1|few
TGCGCCAGCAGCCAATACCTTGGGGCAGGGCGACCTAACACCGGGGAGCTGTTTTTT
CASSQYLGAGRPNTGELFF
>TRBJ2-2|TRBD2|TRBV5-1|few
TGCGCCAGCAGCCCGTCTAGCGGGGCCGGGGAGCTGTTTTTT
CASSPSSGAGELFF
>TRBJ1-1|TRBD1|TRBV12-3/TRBV12-4|.
TGTGCCAGCAGCCCCCGACAGGGAAATAATGAAGCTTTCTTT
CASSPRQGNNEAFF
>TRBJ2-3|TRBD2|TRBV10-2|.
TGCGCCAGCTGCCGTTTGGGCGGGAGAAGCACAGATACGCAGTATTTT
CASCRLGGRSTDTQYF
>TRBJ2-1|TRBD2|TRBV10-2|.
TGCGCCAGCAGTGGGATTCCTGCTTTGGCGGGAGGGTGGATGAATGAGCAGTTCTTC
CASSGIPALAGGWMNEQFF
>TRBJ2-5|TRBD1|TRBV12-3/TRBV12-4|few
TGTGCCAGCAGGCCAGGGACAGACCAAGAGACCCAGTACTTC
CASRPGTDQETQYF
>TRBJ1-6|TRBD1|TRBV12-3/TRBV12-4|.
TGTGCCAGCAGTCGCCAGGGGGGCGATTCACCCCTCCACTTT
CASSRQGGDSPLHF
>TRBJ2-5|.|TRBV11-1|.
TGTGCCAGCAGCTTGTCCCCATTTATAACGGGCTACCAAGAGACCCAGTACTTC
CASSLSPFITGYQETQYF
>TRBJ1-4|.|TRBV7-6|few
TGTGCCAGCAGCTTAGGGTTGGGCAGGACTAATGAAAAACTGTTTTTT
CASSLGLGRTNEKLFF
>TRBJ2-1|TRBD2|TRBV20-1|few
TGCAGTGCCCCGATAAGCGGGAGTAATGAGCAGTTCTTC
CSAPISGSNEQFF
>TRBJ2-1|.|TRBV11-1|few
TGTGCCAGCAGCCCCACATGGACGGGGAACAATGAGCAGTTCTTC
CASSPTWTGNNEQFF
>TRBJ2-4|TRBD1|TRBV10-3|many
TGTGCCATCAGTGAGCCCCCGGGACAGATAGCCAAAAACATTCAGTACTTC
CAISEPPGQIAKNIQYF
>TRBJ2-1|.|TRBV4-1|many
TGCGCCAGCAGCCAGCCCAGGGGAGCCGGCATCGACAATGAGCAGTTCTTC
CASSQPRGAGIDNEQFF
>TRBJ2-5|TRBD1|TRBV5-4|.
TGTGCCAGCAACGGACAGGGGGTAGGCGAGACCCAGTACTTC
CASNGQGVGETQYF
>TRBJ1-4|TRBD1|TRBV12-3/TRBV12-4|.
TGTGCCAGCAGCCCCTCCGGGACAGGGAATGAAAAACTGTTTTTT
CASSPSGTGNEKLFF
>TRBJ2-1|.|TRBV12-3/TRBV12-4|.
TGTGCCAGCAGTGGCGGGGGGACAGGGAACAATGAGCAGTTCTTC
CASSGGGTGNNEQFF